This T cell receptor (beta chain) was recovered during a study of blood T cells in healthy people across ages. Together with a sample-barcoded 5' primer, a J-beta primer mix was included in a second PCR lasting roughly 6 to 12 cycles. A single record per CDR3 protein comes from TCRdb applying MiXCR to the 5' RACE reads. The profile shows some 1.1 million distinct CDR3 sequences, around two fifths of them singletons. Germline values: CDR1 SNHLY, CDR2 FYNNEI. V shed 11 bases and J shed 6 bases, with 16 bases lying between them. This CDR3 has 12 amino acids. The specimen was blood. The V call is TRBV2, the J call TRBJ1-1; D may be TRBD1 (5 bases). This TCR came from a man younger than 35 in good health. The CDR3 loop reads CAGGADSPEAFF. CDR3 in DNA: TGTGCCGGCGGCGCCGACAGTCCTGAAGCTTTCTTT.